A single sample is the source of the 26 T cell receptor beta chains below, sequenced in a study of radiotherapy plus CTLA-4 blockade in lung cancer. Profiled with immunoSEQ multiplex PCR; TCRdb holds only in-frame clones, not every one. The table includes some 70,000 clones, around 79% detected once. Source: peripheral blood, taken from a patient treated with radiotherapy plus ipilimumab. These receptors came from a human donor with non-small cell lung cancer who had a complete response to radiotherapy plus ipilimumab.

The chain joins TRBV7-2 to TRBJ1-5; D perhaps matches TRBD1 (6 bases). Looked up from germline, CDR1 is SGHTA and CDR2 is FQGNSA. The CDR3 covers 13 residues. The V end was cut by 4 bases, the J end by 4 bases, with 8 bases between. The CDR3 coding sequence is TGTGCCAGCAGCTCCGGACAGAATCAGCCCCAGCATTTT. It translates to CASSSGQNQPQHF.

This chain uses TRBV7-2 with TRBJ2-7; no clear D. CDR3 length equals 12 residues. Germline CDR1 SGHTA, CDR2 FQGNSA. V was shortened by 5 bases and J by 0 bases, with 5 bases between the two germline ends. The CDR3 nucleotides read TGTGCCAGCAGCCAACGCTCCTACGAGCAGTACTTC. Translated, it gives CASSQRSYEQYF.

This CDR3 reads CASSVGGGGYNQPQHF. In nucleotides, the CDR3 is TGTGCCAGCAGCGTAGGGGGCGGCGGATACAATCAGCCCCAGCATTTT. This rearrangement joins TRBV9 to TRBJ1-5, with D possibly being TRBD1 (5 bases). Germline V gene lookup returns CDR1 SGDLS and CDR2 YYNGEE. Trimming took 0 bases from V and 3 from J, leaving 13 bases between them. The CDR3 covers 16 residues.

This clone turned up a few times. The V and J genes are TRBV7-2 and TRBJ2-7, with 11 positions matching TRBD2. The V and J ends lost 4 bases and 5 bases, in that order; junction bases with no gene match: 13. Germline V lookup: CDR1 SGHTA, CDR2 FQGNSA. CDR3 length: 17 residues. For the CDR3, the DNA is TGTGCCAGCAGCTGTAGCGGGAGGGTCCTTTATACCCACGAGCAGTACGTC. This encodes CASSCSGRVLYTHEQYV.

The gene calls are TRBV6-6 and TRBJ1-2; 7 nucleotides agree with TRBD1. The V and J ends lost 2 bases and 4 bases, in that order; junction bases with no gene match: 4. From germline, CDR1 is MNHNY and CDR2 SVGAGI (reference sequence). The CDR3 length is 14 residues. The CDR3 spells CASSYQQGSYGYTF. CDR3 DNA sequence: TGTGCCAGCAGTTACCAACAGGGGAGCTATGGCTACACCTTC.

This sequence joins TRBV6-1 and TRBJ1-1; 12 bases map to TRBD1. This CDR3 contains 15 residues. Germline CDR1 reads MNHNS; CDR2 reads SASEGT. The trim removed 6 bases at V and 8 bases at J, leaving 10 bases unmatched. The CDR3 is CASRSGTGGVGEAFF. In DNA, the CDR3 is TGTGCCAGCAGATCCGGGACAGGGGGCGTGGGGGAAGCTTTCTTT.

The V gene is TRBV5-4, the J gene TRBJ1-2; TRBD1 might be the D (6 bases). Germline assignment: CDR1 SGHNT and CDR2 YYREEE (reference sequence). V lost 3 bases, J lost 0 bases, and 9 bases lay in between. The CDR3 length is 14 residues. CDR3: CASSWDKTNYGYTF. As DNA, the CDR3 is TGTGCCAGCAGCTGGGACAAGACTAACTATGGCTACACCTTC. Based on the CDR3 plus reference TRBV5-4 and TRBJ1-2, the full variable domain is ETGVTQSPTHLIKTRGQQVTLRCSSQSGHNTVSWYQQALGQGPQFIFQYYREEENGRGNFPPRFSGLQFPNYSSELNVNALELDDSALYLCASSWDKTNYGYTFGSGTRLTVV.

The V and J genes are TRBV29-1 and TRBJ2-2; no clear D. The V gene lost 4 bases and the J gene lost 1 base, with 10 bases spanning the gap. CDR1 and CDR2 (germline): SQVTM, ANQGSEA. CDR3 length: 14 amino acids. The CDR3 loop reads CSVVVPQNTGELFF. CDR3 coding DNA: TGCAGCGTTGTCGTCCCACAGAACACCGGGGAGCTGTTTTTT.

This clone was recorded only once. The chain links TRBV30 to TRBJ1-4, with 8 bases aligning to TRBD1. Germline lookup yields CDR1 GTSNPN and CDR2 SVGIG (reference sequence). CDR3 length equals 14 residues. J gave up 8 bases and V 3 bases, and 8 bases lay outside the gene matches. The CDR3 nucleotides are TGTGCCTGGAGGGGGACAGGACGAGGGGAAAAACTGTTTTTT. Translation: CAWRGTGRGEKLFF.

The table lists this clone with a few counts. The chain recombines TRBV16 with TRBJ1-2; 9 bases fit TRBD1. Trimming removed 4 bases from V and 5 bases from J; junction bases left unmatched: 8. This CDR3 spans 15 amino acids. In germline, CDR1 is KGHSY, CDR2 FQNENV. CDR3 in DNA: TGTGCCAGCAGCCTCGGGACAGGGCTCCTTTATGGCTACACCTTC. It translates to CASSLGTGLLYGYTF.

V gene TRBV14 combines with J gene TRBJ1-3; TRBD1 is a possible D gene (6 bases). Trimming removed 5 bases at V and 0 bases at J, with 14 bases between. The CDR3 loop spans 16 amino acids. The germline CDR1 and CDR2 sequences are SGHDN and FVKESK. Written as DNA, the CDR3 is TGTGCCAGCAGCGCACGACAGGTCATCTCTGGAAACACCATATATTTT. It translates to CASSARQVISGNTIYF.

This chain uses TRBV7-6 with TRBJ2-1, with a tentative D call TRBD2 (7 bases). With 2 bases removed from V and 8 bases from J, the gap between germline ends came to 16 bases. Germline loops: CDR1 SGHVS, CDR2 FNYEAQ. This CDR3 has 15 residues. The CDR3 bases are TGTGCCAGCAGCTTAATGGGGGGGGGCGTTGATGAGCAGTTCTTC. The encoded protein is CASSLMGGGVDEQFF.

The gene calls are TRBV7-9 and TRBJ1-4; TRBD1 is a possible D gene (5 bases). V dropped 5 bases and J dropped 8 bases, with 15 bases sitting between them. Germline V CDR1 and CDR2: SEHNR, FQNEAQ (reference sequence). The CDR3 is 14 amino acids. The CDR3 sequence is CASSKQGRGEKLFF. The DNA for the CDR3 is TGTGCCAGCAGCAAGCAGGGACGAGGGGAAAAACTGTTTTTT. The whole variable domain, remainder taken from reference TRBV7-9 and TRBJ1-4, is DTGVSQNPRHKITKRGQNVTFRCDPISEHNRLYWYRQTLGQGPEFLTYFQNEAQLEKSRLLSDRFSAERPKGSFSTLEIQRTEQGDSAMYLCASSKQGRGEKLFFGSGTQLSVL.

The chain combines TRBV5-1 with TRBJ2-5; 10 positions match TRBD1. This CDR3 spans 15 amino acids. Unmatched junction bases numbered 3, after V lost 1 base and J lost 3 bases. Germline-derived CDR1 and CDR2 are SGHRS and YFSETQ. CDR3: CASSLFGTGEETQYF. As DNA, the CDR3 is TGCGCCAGCAGCTTGTTCGGGACAGGGGAAGAGACCCAGTACTTC.

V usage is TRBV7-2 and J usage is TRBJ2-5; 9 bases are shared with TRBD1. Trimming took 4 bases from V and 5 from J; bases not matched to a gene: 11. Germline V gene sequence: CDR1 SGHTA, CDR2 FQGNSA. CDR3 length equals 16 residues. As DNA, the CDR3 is TGTGCCAGCAGCTCGCCTCTAGGGGGACAGGGCGAGACCCAGTACTTC. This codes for CASSSPLGGQGETQYF.

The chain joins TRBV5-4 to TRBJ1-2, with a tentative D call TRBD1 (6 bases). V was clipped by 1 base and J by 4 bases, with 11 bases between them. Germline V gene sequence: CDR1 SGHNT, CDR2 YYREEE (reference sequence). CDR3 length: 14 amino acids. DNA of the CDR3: TGTGCCAGCAGCTTGAAACAGGGCGGCTATGGCTACACCTTC. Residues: CASSLKQGGYGYTF. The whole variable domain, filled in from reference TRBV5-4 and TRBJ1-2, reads ETGVTQSPTHLIKTRGQQVTLRCSSQSGHNTVSWYQQALGQGPQFIFQYYREEENGRGNFPPRFSGLQFPNYSSELNVNALELDDSALYLCASSLKQGGYGYTFGSGTRLTVV.

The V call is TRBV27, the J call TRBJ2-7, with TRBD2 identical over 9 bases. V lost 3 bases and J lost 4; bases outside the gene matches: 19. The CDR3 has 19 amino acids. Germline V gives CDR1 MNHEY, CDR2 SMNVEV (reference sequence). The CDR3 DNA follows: TGTGCCAGCAGTTTCCCGGCTAGCGGGGAAGAGGTGCCTGAATACGAGCAGTACGTC. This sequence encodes CASSFPASGEEVPEYEQYV.

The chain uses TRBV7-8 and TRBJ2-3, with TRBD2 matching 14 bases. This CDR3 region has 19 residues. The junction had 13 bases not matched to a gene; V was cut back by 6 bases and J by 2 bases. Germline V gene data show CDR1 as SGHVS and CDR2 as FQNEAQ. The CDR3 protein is CASRQTGTSGRRVTDTQYF. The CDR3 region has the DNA TGTGCCAGCAGGCAGACCGGGACTAGCGGGAGAAGGGTCACAGATACGCAGTATTTT.

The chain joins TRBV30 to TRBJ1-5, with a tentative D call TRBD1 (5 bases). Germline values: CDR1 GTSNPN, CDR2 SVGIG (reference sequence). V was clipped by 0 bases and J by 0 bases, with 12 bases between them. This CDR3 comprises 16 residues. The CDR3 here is CAWSVRGRYSNQPQHF. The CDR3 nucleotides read TGTGCCTGGAGTGTAAGGGGCCGATATAGCAATCAGCCCCAGCATTTT.

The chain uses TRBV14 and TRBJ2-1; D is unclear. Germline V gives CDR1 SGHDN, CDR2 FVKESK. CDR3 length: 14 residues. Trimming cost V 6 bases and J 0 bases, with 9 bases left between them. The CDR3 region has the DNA TGTGCCAGCAGTCGGGTAAGCTCCTACAATGAGCAGTTCTTC. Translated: CASSRVSSYNEQFF.

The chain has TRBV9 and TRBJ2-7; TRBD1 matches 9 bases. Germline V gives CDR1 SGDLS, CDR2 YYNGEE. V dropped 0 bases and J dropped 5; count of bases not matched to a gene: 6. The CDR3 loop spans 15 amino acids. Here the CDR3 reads CASSVVGQGTHEQYF. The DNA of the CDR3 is TGTGCCAGCAGCGTAGTCGGACAGGGGACCCACGAGCAGTACTTC.

CDR3 nucleotide sequence: TGTGCCAGCAGTTTAGGGTCTAGCGGGAGATTGAATGAGCAGTTCTTC. Its translation: CASSLGSSGRLNEQFF. This chain uses TRBV27 with TRBJ2-1; TRBD2 matches 10 bases. The CDR3 is made up of 16 amino acids. V gave up 2 bases and J gave up 7 bases; unmatched junction bases: 8. CDR1 and CDR2 (germline): MNHEY, SMNVEV (reference sequence).

CDR3: CASRYGVAENYGYTF. The CDR3 bases are TGTGCCAGCAGATACGGGGTAGCAGAGAACTATGGCTACACCTTC. The V call is TRBV6-5, the J call TRBJ1-2; no definite D call. The CDR3 extends over 15 amino acids. Germline V gene data show CDR1 as MNHEY and CDR2 as SVGAGI. V lost 6 bases, J lost 2 bases, and 16 bases lay in between.

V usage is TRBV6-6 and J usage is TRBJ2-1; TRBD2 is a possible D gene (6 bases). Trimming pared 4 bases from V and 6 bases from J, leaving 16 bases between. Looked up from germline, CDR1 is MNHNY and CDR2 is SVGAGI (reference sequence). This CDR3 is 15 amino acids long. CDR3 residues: CASSSRESVRNEQFF. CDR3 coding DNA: TGTGCCAGCAGTTCCCGGGAGTCAGTCCGCAATGAGCAGTTCTTC.

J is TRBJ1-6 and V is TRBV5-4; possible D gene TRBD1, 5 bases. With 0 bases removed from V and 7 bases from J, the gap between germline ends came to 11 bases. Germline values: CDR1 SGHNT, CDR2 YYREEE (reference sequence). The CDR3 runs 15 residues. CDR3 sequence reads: CASSLEARANSPLHF. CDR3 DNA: TGTGCCAGCAGCTTGGAAGCCAGGGCAAATTCACCCCTCCACTTT.

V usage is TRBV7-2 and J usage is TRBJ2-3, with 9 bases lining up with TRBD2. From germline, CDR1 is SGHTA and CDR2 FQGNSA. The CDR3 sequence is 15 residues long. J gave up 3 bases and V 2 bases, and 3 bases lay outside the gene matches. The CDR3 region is CASSLPLAGTDTQYF. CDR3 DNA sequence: TGTGCCAGCAGCTTACCCCTAGCGGGAACAGATACGCAGTATTTT. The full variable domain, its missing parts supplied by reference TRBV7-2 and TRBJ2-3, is GAGVSQSPSNKVTEKGKDVELRCDPISGHTALYWYRQSLGQGLEFLIYFQGNSAPDKSGLPSDRFSAERTGGSVSTLTIQRTQQEDSAVYLCASSLPLAGTDTQYFGPGTRLTVL.